These 10 T cell receptor beta chains originate from one sample sequenced in a study of response to subunit inactivated influenza vaccine. A single record per CDR3 protein comes from TCRdb applying MiXCR to the RT-PCR reads. The sample shows about 520,000 distinct CDR3 sequences, around 7.7% of them seen only once. The sample consisted of PBMCs from blood, taken roughly 24 months after vaccination. The receptors originated from a man in his fifties or sixties who received an inactivated influenza vaccine.

This clonotype was counted a few times. CDR3 DNA: TGTGCCAGCAGTGCTTTCAGGGGCTCCTACGAGCAGTACTTC. Protein product: CASSAFRGSYEQYF. The chain recombines TRBV28 with TRBJ2-7; possible D gene TRBD1, 6 bases. The CDR3 spans 14 residues. Germline V gene data show CDR1 as MDHEN and CDR2 as SYDVKM. Trimming shortened V by 5 bases and J by 0 bases, and 11 bases separated the two germline ends.

This clonotype was recorded many times. V usage is TRBV12-3 or TRBV12-4 and J usage is TRBJ2-7, with D possibly matching TRBD2 (5 bases). This CDR3 has 12 residues. Trimming pared 6 bases from V and 2 bases from J, leaving 8 bases between. In DNA, the CDR3 is TGTGCCAGCAGCGGGATCCCCTACGAGCAGTACTTC. It encodes CASSGIPYEQYF.

This clonotype turned up a few times. This rearrangement joins TRBV11-2 to TRBJ2-2; D call uncertain. Germline CDR1 and CDR2: SGHAT and FQNNGV. Deletions cut 1 base from V and 9 bases from J, with 18 bases between. CDR3 length: 16 amino acids. The CDR3 bases are TGTGCCAGCAGCTTAGGAGGAGCAATAGAAGGTCGGGAGCTGTTTTTT. It specifies CASSLGGAIEGRELFF.

CDR3 amino acids: CASSPTRGDQETQYF. The CDR3 DNA follows: TGCGCCAGCAGCCCCACCAGGGGAGACCAAGAGACCCAGTACTTC. The chain uses TRBV5-1 and TRBJ2-5; tentative D call: TRBD1 (6 bases). V was pared by 4 bases and J by 0 bases, with 13 bases between. CDR3 length equals 15 residues. Germline CDR1 and CDR2: SGHRS and YFSETQ.

The chain couples TRBV11-2 to TRBJ2-5; tentatively, D is TRBD1 (5 bases). The CDR3 extends over 16 amino acids. Trimming took off 4 bases at V and 3 bases at J, with 18 bases between the two ends. Germline CDR1 is SGHAT and CDR2 is FQNNGV. Here the CDR3 reads CASSSRDWGYKETQYF. CDR3 bases: TGTGCCAGCAGCTCCCGTGACTGGGGCTACAAAGAGACCCAGTACTTC.

This clonotype has only a few counts. The chain combines TRBV7-2 with TRBJ1-2, with D tentatively TRBD1 (6 bases). CDR3 size: 15 residues. CDR1 is SGHTA, CDR2 FQGNSA, per germline. With 6 bases removed from V and 3 bases from J, the gap between germline ends came to 17 bases. The CDR3: CASSRDTRRDYGYTF. The CDR3, as DNA: TGTGCCAGCAGTCGGGACACCCGGCGGGACTATGGCTACACCTTC.

This clonotype was detected only a few times. The rearrangement joins TRBV27 to TRBJ2-1; 10 bases match TRBD1. The CDR3 has 13 residues. Trimming removed 6 bases from V and 9 bases from J; junction bases left unmatched: 5. Germline lookup yields CDR1 MNHEY and CDR2 SMNVEV (reference sequence). The CDR3 loop reads CASRGQGRGEQFF. Here the CDR3 DNA reads TGTGCCAGCAGGGGACAGGGGAGAGGTGAGCAGTTCTTC.

Only a few counts were recorded for this clonotype. CDR3 coding DNA: TGCAGTGCTGGCCCTAACAGGGGGCCCTTCGAAGCTTTCTTT. This translates into CSAGPNRGPFEAFF. The J gene is TRBJ1-1, the V gene TRBV20-1; 9 bases fit TRBD1. The CDR3 runs 14 residues. The V gene end was trimmed by 5 bases and the J gene end by 8 bases; junction bases not matched to a gene: 12. Germline V gene data show CDR1 as DFQATT and CDR2 as SNEGSKA (reference sequence).

This clonotype appeared many times. The chain employs TRBV5-5 and TRBJ2-7; 7 bases align to TRBD1. The J segment lost 4 bases and the V segment lost 4 bases, leaving 5 bases of the junction unmatched. In germline, CDR1 is SGHKS, CDR2 YYEKEE (reference sequence). The CDR3 sequence is 13 residues long. Written as DNA, the CDR3 is TGTGCCAGCAGCAGGGACAGACTTTACGAGCAGTACTTC. Protein product: CASSRDRLYEQYF.

A few counts support this clonotype. The chain has TRBV29-1 and TRBJ2-5; TRBD2 matches 10 bases. V dropped 2 bases and J dropped 6; count of bases not matched to a gene: 6. This CDR3 is 14 amino acids long. Germline V gene data show CDR1 as SQVTM and CDR2 as ANQGSEA. The CDR3 DNA is TGCAGCGTTGAACCAGCGGGAGGGCCGAAGACCCAGTACTTC. Encoded protein: CSVEPAGGPKTQYF.